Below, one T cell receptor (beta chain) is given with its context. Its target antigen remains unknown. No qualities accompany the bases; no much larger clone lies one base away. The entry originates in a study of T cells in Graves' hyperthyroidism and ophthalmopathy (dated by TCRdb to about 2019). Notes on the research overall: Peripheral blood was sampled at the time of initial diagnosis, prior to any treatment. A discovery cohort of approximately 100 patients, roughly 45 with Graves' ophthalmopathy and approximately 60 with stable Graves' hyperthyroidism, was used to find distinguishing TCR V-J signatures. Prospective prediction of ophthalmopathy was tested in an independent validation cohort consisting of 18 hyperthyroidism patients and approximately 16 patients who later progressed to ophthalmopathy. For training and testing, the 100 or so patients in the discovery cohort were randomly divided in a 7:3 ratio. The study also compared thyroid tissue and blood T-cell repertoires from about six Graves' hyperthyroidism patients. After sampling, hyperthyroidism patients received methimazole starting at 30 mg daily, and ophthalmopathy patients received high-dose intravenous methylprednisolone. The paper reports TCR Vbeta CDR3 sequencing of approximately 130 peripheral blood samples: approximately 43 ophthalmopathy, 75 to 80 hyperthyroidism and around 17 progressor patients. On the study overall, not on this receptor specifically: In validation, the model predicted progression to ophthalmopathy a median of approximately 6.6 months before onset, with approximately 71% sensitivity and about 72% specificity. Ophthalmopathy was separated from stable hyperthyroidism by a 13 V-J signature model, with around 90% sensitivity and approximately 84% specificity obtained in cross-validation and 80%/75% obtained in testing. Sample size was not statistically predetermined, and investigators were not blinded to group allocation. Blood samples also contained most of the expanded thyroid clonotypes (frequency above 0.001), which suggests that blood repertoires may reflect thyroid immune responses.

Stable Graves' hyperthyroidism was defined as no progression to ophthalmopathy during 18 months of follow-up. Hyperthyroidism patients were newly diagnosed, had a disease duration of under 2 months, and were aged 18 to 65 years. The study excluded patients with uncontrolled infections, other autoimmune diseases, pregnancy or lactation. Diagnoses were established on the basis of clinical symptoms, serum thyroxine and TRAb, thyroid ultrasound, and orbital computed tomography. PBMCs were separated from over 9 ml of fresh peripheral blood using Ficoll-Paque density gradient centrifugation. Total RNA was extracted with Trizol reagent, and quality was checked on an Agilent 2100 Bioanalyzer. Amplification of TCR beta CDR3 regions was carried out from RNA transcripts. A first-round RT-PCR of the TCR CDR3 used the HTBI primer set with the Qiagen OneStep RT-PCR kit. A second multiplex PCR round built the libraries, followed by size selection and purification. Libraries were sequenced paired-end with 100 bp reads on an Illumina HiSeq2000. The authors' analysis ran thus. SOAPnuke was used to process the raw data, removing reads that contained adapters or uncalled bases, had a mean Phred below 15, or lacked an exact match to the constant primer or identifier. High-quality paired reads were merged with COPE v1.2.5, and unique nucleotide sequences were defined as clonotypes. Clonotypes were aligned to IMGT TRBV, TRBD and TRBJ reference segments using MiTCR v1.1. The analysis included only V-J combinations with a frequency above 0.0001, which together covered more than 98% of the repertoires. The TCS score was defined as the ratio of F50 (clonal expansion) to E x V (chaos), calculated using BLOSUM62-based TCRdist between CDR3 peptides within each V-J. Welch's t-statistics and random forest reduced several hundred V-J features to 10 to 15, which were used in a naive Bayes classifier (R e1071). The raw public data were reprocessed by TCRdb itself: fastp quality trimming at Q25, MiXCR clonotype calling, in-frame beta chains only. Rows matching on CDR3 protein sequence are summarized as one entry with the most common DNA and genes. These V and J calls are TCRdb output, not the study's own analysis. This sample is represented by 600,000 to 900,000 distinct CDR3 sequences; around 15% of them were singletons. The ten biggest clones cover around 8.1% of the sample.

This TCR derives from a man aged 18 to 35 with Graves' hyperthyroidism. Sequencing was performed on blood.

CDR3 reads: CSARVVGATNEKLFF. The nucleotides read TGCAGTGCTAGGGTCGTCGGGGCAACTAATGAAAAACTGTTTTTT. The sequence links TRBV20-1 to TRBJ1-4; the D gene identity is not certain. The CDR3 goes from the cysteine to the phenylalanine over 15 residues. Of all the DNA, just the CDR3 is kept, 45 bases in frame from base 1. V lost 3 bases and J lost 0 bases; the stretch between them is 11 bases long. The germline V gene (reference sequence) gives CDR1 as DFQATT and CDR2 as SNEGSKA.